Sequencing of this T cell receptor beta chain was carried out in a study of blood T cell repertoires in COVID-19. About the research overall: Some COVID-19 samples were acute and others convalescent; all came from the United States, Italy and Spain. PBMCs, B-cell-depleted T cells, or T cells provided the cDNA or gDNA that made up the material.

The CDR3 is 15 amino acids. Germline V gene sequence: CDR1 SGHRS, CDR2 YFSETQ. Trimming shortened V by 4 bases and J by 5 bases, and 18 bases separated the two germline ends. Original processing methods: Reference gene primer amplification in the assay estimated nucleated cell counts. Assay: immunoSEQ multiplex PCR; the TCRdb copy retains only in-frame clones and omits some. The V and J calls and clone size are taken from that table; D and trimming were inferred from the DNA. The sample shows roughly 77,000 clones, roughly 80% of them seen only once. V is TRBV5-1 and J is TRBJ2-5; possibly TRBD2 for D (6 bases). The sequenced sample consisted of peripheral blood. The clonotype originates from a human donor in a cohort sampled during active COVID-19. The CDR3: CASSLLGTGGETQYF. The CDR3 DNA reads TGCGCCAGCAGCCTCCTGGGGACTGGGGGGGAGACCCAGTACTTC.